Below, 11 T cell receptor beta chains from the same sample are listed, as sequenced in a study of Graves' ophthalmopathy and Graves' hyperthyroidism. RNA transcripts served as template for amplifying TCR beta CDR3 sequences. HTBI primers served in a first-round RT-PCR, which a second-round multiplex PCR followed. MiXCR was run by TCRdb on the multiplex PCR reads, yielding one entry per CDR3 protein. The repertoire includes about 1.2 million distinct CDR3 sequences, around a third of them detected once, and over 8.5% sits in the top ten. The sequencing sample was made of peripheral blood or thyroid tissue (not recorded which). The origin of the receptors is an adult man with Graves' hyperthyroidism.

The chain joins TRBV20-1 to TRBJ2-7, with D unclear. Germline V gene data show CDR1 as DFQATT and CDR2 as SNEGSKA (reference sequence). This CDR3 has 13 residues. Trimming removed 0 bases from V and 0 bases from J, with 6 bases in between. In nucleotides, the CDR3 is TGCAGTGCTAGAGATTGGAGCTCCTACGAGCAGTACTTC. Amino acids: CSARDWSSYEQYF.

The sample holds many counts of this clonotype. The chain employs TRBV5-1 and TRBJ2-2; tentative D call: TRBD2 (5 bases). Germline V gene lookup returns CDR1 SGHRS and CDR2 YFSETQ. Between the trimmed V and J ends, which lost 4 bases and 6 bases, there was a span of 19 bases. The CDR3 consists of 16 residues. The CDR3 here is CASSSGLGLLAGELFF. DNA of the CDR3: TGCGCCAGCAGCAGCGGATTGGGATTATTGGCCGGGGAGCTGTTTTTT.

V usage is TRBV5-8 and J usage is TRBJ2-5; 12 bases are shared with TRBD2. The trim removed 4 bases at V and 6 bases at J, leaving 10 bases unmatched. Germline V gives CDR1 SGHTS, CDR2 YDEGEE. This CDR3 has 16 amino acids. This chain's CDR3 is CASSPRRTSGEKTQYF. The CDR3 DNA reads TGTGCCAGCAGCCCGCGAAGGACTAGCGGGGAAAAGACCCAGTACTTC. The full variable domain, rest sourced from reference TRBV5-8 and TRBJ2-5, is EAGVTQSPTHLIKTRGQQATLRCSPISGHTSVYWYQQALGLGLQFLLWYDEGEERNRGNFPPRFSGRQFPNYSSELNVNALELEDSALYLCASSPRRTSGEKTQYFGPGTRLLVL.

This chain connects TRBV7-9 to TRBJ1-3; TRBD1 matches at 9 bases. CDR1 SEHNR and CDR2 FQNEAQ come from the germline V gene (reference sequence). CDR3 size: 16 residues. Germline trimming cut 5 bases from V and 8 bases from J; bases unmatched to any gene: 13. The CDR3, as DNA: TGTGCCAGCAGCCCCTCCGGGACAGGGCACGGCTACACCATATATTTT. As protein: CASSPSGTGHGYTIYF.

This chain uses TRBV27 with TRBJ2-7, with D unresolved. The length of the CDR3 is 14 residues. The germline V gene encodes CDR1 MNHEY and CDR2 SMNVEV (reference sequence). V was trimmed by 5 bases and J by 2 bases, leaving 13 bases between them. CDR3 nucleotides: TGTGCCAGCAGTCCACGCCTCCTGACCTACGAGCAGTACTTC. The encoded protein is CASSPRLLTYEQYF.

The CDR3 sequence is CASSWGTGTSEGGETQYF. The DNA for the CDR3 is TGTGCCAGCAGCTGGGGGACCGGGACTAGCGAGGGGGGAGAGACCCAGTACTTC. This rearrangement joins TRBV7-2 to TRBJ2-5; 10 bases agree with TRBD2. V dropped 4 bases and J dropped 4; count of bases not matched to a gene: 15. Looked up from germline, CDR1 is SGHTA and CDR2 is FQGNSA. This CDR3 is built from 18 residues.

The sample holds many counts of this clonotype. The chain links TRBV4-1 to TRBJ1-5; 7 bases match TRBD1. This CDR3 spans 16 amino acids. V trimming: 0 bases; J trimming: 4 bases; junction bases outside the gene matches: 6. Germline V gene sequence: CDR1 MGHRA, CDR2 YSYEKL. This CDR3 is CASSQEVGDSNQPQHF. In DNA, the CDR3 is TGCGCCAGCAGCCAAGAGGTGGGGGACAGTAATCAGCCCCAGCATTTT.

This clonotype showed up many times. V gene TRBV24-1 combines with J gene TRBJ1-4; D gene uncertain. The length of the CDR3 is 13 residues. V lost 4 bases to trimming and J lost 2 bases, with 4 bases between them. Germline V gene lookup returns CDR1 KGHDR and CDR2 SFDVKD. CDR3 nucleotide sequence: TGTGCCACCAGTGACGGGACTAATGAAAAACTGTTTTTT. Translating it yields CATSDGTNEKLFF.

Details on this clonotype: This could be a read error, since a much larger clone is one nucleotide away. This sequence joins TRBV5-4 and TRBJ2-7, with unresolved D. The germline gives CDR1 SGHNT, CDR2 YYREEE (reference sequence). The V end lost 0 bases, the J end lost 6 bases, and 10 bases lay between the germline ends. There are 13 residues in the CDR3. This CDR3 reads CASSLVYGIEQYF. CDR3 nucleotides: TGTGCCAGCAGCTTGGTCTATGGCATCGAGCAGTACTTC.

The CDR3 region is CASSLSGAGTNSPLHF. The CDR3 bases are TGTGCCAGCAGCTTATCCGGGGCCGGGACTAATTCACCCCTCCACTTT. The rearrangement links TRBV7-2 to TRBJ1-6, with TRBD1 as a possible D gene (5 bases). V shed 2 bases and J shed 6 bases, with 14 bases lying between them. This CDR3 is 16 amino acids long. The germline V gene has CDR1 SGHTA and CDR2 FQGNSA.

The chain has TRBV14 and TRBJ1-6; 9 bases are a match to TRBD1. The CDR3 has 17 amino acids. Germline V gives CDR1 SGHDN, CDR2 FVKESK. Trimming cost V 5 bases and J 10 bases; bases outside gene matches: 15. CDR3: CASSARGTGQGYSPLHF. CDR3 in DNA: TGTGCCAGCAGCGCCAGAGGGACGGGACAGGGTTACTCACCCCTCCACTTT.